This T cell receptor beta chain was retrieved from a study of T-cell reconstitution after alpha-beta-depleted transplantation in children. The library targeted TCRbeta and was prepared with unique molecular identifiers. TCRdb independently ran MiXCR on the PCR reads; one entry per CDR3 protein. This table holds about 480,000 distinct CDR3 sequences, about an eighth found once. V was clipped by 2 bases and J by 8 bases, with 14 bases between them. The CDR3 runs to 14 residues. Germline CDR1 is SGHNT and CDR2 is YYREEE (reference sequence). This clonotype was recorded many times. The sample consisted of PBMCs from the stem cell graft donor, taken from the stem cell graft. The chain carries TRBV5-4 and TRBJ2-1; D might be TRBD2 (6 bases). This receptor was identified in a human donor who donated a stem cell graft to a child with combined immunodeficiency. The CDR3 nucleotides are TGTGCCAGCAGCTTAACTAGCATCTTAGATGAGCAGTTCTTC. Encoded protein: CASSLTSILDEQFF.